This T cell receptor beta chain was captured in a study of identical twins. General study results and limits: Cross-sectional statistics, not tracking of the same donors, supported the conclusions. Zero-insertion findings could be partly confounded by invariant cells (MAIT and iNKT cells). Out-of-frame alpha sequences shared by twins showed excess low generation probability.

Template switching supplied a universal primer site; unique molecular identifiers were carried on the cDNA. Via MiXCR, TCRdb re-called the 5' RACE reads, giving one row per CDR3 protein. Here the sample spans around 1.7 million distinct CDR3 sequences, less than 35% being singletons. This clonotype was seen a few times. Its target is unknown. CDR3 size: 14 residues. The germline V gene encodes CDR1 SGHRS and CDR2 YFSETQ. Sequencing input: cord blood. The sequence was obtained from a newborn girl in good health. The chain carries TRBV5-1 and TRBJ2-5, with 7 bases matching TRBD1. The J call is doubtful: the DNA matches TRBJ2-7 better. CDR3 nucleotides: TGCGCCAGCAGCTCCGGGACAGTACGCTACGAGCAGTACTTC. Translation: CASSSGTVRYEQYF.